The source of this T cell receptor beta chain is a study of CD8+CD57+ T cells in acquired aplastic anemia. The germline CDR1 and CDR2 sequences are SGDLS and YYNGEE. This CDR3 contains 16 residues. Trimming left V 3 bases short and J 9 bases short, with 24 bases between. CDR3 and TCR beta VDJ profiling relied on genomic DNA as the template. Each CDR3 protein gets one entry after TCRdb re-called the reads with MiXCR. The sample records about 420,000 distinct CDR3 sequences, just under 70% being singletons. The specimen sequenced was sorted CD4+, CD8+, or CD8+CD57+ T cells (not recorded which) from PBMCs. The source of this sequence is a human donor in good health, serving as a control. V and J are TRBV9 and TRBJ1-2; D might be TRBD1 (5 bases). The CDR3 nucleotides are TGTGCCAGCAGCGAAGATCCGGGGTGGGGCGAGCAGTGCTACACCTTC. Its translation: CASSEDPGWGEQCYTF.